This TCR beta chain was sequenced during a study of cytomegalovirus exposure and HLA in healthy donors. A word on this clone: Antigen specificity is unknown.

PCR primers comprised 60 Vbeta and 13 Jbeta primers. Assay: immunoSEQ multiplex PCR; the TCRdb copy retains only in-frame clones and omits some. The top ten clones hold around 5.6% of a sample with 70,000 to 95,000 clones, almost 85% of them seen once. Points from the study as a whole: TCR beta chain V- and J-gene trimming was linked, in a later analysis, to a missense variant in DCLRE1C. The majority of CMV-associated TCR beta chains were reported as apparently HLA-restricted in a later analysis. Most TCR sequences were seen very rarely across donors, but some public TCRs occurred in many. In a later analysis, TCR association rates varied by HLA locus: DRB1 most, HLA-C fewest.

With V trimmed by 3 bases and J by 6 bases, 8 bases remained unmatched. This CDR3 is built from 14 residues. The germline V gene has CDR1 SGDLS and CDR2 YYNGEE. The rearrangement joins TRBV9 to TRBJ1-2; 7 bases are shared with TRBD1. The sequence was obtained from a young woman in good health and CMV-seropositive. The sequenced material came from PBMCs. CDR3 region: CASSDRGMGHGYTF. The CDR3 nucleotides read TGTGCCAGCAGCGACAGGGGAATGGGGCATGGCTACACCTTC.